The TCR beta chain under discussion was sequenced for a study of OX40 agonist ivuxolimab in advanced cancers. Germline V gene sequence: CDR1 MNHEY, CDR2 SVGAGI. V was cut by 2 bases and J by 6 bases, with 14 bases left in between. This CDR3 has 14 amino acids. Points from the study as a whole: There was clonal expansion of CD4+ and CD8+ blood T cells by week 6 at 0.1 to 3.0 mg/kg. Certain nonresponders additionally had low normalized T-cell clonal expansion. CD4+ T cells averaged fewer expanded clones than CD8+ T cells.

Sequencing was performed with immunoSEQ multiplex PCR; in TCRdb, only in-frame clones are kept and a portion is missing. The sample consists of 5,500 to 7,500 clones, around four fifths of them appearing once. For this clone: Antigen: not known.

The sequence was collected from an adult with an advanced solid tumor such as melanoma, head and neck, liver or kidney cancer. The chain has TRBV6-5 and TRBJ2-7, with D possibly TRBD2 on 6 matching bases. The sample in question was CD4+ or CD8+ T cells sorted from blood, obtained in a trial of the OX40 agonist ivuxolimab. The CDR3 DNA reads TGTGCCAGCAGTTACGGGGCGGGGCCCTCCGAGCAGTACTTC. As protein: CASSYGAGPSEQYF.